Listed here is a single T cell receptor beta chain. The antigen is unknown. The CDR3 runs to 15 residues. CDR1 and CDR2 (germline): LGHNA, YSLEER. The trim removed 1 base at V and 2 bases at J, leaving 0 bases unmatched. This sample is drawn from a study of T cell responses to AZD1222 COVID-19 vaccine. The study, taken as a whole, reports: Most donors were white British and more were female, and clonal diversity was possibly underestimated. Vaccine-associated CD4 TCRs spanned spike, dominant at 160-218 and 743-854. Regions left unmutated in variants are reportedly the target of nearly half of spike-specific TCRs.

Clones were sequenced by immunoSEQ multiplex PCR, and TCRdb holds only the in-frame ones, with some missing. The sample contains about 160,000 clones, 92% of which appear only once. The clonotype was recovered from an adult in good health. The V gene is TRBV4-3, the J gene TRBJ2-7, with 12 positions matching TRBD2. The source material was peripheral blood, sampled on day 0 of MenACWY control vaccination. The CDR3 protein is CASSQGLAGAYEQYF. CDR3 nucleotides: TGCGCCAGCAGCCAAGGACTAGCGGGAGCCTACGAGCAGTACTTC.